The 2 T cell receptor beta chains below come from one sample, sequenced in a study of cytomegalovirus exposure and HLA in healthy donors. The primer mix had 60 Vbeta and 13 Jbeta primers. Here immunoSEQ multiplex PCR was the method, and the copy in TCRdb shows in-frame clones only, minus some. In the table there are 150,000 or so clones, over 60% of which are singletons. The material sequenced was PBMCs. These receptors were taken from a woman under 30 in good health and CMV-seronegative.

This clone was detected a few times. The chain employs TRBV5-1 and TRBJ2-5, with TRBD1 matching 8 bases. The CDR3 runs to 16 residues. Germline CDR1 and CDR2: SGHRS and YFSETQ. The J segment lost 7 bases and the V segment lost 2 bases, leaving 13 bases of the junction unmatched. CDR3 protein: CASSLLMGQEGRTQYF. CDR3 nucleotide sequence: TGCGCCAGCAGCTTACTAATGGGACAGGAGGGGAGGACCCAGTACTTC.

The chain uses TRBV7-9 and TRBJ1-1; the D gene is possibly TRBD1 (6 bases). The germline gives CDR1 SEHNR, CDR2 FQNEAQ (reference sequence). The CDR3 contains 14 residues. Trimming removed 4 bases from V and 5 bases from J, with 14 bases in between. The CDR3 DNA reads TGTGCCAGCAGCTCGTCAGGGGTGGGGACTGAAGCTTTCTTT. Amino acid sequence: CASSSSGVGTEAFF.